This T cell receptor (beta chain) derives from a study of cytomegalovirus exposure and HLA in healthy donors. The overall study: Assignment to the Caucasian-associated ancestry cluster applied to more than 75% of the approximately 360 genotyped donors.

Amplification used 60 Vbeta primers and 13 Jbeta primers. Produced via immunoSEQ multiplex PCR; TCRdb's table is partial and in-frame only. The sample includes more than 60,000 clones, 84% of them seen just once. Findings of the study overall: In a later analysis, 16,951 TCR beta sequences were associated with HLA alleles at 0.05 false discovery rate. V- and J-gene trimming of TCR beta was linked (in a later analysis) to a missense DCLRE1C variant. HLA-A and HLA-B allele assignments for most subjects were reportedly predicted accurately using TCR beta sequences.

Points on this clone: Its antigen is unknown.

Trimming pared 3 bases from V and 5 bases from J, leaving 17 bases between. This CDR3 spans 15 amino acids. The germline V gene has CDR1 SGDLS and CDR2 YYNGEE. The sample taken for sequencing was PBMCs. This sequence originates from a man between 65 and 79 years old in good health and CMV-seropositive. The chain couples TRBV9 to TRBJ2-5, with D possibly being TRBD2 (5 bases). The CDR3 protein is CASSAGNLGPETQYF. Written as DNA, the CDR3 is TGTGCCAGCAGCGCCGGGAACTTAGGACCCGAGACCCAGTACTTC.